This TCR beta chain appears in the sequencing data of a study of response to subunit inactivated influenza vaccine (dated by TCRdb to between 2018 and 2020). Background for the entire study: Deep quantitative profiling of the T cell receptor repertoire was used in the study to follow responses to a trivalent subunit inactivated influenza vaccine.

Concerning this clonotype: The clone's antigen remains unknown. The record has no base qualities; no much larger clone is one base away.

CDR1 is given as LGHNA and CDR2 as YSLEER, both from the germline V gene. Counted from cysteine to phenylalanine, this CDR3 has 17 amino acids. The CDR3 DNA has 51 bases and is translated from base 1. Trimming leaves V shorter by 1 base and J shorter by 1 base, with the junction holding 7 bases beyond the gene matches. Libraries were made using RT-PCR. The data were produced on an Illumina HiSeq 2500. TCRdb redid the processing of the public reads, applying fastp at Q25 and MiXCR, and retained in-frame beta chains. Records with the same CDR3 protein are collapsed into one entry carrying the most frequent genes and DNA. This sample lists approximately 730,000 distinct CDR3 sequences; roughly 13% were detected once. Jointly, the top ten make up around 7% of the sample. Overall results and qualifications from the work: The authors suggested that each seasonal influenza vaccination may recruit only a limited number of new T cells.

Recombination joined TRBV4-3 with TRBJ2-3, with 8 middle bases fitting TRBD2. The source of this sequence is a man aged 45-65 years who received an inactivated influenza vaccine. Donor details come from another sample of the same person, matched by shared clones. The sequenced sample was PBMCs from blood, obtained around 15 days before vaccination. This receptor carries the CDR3 CASSQGAQRGRTDTQYF. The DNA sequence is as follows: TGCGCCAGCAGCCAAGGCGCCCAGCGGGGGCGCACAGATACGCAGTATTTT.